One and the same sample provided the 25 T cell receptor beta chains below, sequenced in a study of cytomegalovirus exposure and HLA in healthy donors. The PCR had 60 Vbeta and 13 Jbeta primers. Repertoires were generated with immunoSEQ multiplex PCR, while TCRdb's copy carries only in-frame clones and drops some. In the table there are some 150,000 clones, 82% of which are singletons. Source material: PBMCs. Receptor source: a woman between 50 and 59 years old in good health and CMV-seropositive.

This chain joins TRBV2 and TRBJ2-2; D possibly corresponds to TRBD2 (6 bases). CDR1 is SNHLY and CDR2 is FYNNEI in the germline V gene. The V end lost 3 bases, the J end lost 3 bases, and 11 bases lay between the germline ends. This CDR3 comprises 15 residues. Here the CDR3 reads CASSDGGGYTGELFF. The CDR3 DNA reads TGTGCCAGCAGTGATGGTGGGGGGTACACCGGGGAGCTGTTTTTT.

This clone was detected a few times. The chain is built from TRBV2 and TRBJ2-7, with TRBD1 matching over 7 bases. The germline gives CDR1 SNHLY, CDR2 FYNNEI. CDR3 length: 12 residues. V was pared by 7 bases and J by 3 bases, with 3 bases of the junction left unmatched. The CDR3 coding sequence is TGTGCCAGCAACAGGGACAGCTACGAGCAGTACTTC. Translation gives CASNRDSYEQYF.

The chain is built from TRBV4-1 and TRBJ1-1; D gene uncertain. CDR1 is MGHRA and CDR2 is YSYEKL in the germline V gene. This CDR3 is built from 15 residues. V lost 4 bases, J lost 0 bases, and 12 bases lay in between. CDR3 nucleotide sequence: TGCGCCAGCAGCCGAGAACAGATCATGAACACTGAAGCTTTCTTT. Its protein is CASSREQIMNTEAFF.

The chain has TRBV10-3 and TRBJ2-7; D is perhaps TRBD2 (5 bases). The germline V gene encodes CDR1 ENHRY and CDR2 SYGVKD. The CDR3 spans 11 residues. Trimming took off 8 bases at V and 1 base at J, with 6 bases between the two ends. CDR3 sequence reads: CAIGLSYEQYF. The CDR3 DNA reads TGTGCCATCGGACTTTCCTACGAGCAGTACTTC.

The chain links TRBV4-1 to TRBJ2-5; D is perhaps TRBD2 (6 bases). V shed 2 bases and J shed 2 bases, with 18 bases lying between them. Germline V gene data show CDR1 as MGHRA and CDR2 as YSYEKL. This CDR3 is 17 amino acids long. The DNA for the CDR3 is TGCGCCAGCAGCCAACCCCCAGGATTAGCGGAACAAGAGACCCAGTACTTC. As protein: CASSQPPGLAEQETQYF.

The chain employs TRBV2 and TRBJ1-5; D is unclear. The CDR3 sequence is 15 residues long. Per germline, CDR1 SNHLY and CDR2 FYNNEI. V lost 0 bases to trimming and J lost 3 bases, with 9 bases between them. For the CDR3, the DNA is TGTGCCAGCAGTGAAGCCCGTCCTCCCAATCAGCCCCAGCATTTT. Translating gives CASSEARPPNQPQHF.

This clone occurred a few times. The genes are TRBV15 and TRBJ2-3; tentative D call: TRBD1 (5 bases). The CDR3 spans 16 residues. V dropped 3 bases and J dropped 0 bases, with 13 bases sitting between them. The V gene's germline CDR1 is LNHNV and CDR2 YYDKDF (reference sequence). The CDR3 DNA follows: TGTGCCACCAGCAGGAGCGACAGCTCTAGCACAGATACGCAGTATTTT. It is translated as CATSRSDSSSTDTQYF. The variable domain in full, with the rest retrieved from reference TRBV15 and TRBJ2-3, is DAMVIQNPRYQVTQFGKPVTLSCSQTLNHNVMYWYQQKSSQAPKLLFHYYDKDFNNEADTPDNFQSRRPNTSFCFLDIRSPGLGDTAMYLCATSRSDSSSTDTQYFGPGTRLTVL.

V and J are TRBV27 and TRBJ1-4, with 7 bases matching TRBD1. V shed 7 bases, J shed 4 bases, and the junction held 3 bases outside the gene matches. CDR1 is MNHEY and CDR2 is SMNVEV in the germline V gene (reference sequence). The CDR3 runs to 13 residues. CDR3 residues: CASKGAFNEKLFF. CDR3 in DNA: TGTGCCAGCAAGGGGGCCTTTAATGAAAAACTGTTTTTT.

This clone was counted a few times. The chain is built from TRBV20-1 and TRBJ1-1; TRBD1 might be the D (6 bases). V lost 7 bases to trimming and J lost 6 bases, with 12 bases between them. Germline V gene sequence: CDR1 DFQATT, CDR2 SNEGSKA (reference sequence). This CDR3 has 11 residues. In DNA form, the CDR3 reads TGCAGTGTTACAGGGAGGGCTGAAGCTTTCTTT. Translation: CSVTGRAEAFF.

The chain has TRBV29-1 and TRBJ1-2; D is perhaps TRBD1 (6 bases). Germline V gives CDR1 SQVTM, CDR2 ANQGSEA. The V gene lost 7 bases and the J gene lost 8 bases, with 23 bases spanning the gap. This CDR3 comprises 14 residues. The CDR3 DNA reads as TGCAGCGCCCTCGGGGGGCCAGGCGTCGGGGGCTACACCTTC. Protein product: CSALGGPGVGGYTF.

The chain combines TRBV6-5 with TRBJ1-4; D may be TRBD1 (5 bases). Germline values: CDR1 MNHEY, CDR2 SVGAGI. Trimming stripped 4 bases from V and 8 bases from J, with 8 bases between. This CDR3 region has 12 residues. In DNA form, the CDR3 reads TGTGCCAGCAGTTTACGGGGGGAAAAACTGTTTTTT. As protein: CASSLRGEKLFF.

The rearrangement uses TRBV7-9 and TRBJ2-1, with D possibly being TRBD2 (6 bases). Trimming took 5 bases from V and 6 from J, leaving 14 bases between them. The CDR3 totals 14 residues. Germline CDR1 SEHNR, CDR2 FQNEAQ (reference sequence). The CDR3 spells CASSKLAAANEQFF. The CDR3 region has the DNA TGTGCCAGCAGCAAACTAGCTGCTGCCAATGAGCAGTTCTTC. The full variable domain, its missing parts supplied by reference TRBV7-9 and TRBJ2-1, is DTGVSQNPRHKITKRGQNVTFRCDPISEHNRLYWYRQTLGQGPEFLTYFQNEAQLEKSRLLSDRFSAERPKGSFSTLEIQRTEQGDSAMYLCASSKLAAANEQFFGPGTRLTVL.

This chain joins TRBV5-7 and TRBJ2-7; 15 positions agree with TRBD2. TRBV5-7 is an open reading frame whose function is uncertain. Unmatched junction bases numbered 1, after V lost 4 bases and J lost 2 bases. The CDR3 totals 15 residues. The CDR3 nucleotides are TGTGCCAGCAGCCGGACTAGCGGGAGGGCCTACGAGCAGTACTTC. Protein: CASSRTSGRAYEQYF.

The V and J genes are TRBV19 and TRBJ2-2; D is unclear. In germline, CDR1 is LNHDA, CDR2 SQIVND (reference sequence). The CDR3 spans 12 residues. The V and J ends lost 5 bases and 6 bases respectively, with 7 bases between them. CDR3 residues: CASSREPGELFF. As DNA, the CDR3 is TGTGCCAGTAGTCGAGAGCCCGGGGAGCTGTTTTTT.

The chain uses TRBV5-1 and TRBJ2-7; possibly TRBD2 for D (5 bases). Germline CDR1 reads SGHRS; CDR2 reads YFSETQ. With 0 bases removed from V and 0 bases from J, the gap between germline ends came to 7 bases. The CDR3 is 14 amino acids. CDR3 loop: CASSLELDSYEQYF. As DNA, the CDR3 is TGCGCCAGCAGCTTGGAACTAGACTCCTACGAGCAGTACTTC.

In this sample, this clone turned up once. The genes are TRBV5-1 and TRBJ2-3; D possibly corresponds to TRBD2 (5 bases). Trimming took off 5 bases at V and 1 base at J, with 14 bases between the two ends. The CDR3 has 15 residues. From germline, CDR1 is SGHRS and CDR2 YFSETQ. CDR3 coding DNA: TGCGCCAGCAGGGAACTAGAAGCTGGCACAGATACGCAGTATTTT. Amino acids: CASRELEAGTDTQYF.

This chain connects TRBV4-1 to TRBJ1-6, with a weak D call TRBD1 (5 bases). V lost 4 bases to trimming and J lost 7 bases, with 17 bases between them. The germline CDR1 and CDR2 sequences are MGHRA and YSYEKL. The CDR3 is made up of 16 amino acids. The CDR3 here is CASSPVEGSGNSPLHF. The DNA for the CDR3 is TGCGCCAGCAGCCCAGTGGAGGGGTCGGGCAATTCACCCCTCCACTTT.

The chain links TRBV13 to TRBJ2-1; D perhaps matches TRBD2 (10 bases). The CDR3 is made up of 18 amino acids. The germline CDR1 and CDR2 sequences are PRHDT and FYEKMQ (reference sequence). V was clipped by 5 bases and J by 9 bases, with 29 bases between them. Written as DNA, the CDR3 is TGTGCCAGCAGCCCTCCCGGGACAGGGCTAGCGGGAGTGGGTGAGCAGTTCTTC. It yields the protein CASSPPGTGLAGVGEQFF.

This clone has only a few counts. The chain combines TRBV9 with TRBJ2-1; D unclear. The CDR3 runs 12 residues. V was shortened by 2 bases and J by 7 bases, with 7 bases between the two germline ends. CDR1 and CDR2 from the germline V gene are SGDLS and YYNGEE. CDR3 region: CASSVNRNEQFF. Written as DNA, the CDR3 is TGTGCCAGCAGCGTCAACAGAAATGAGCAGTTCTTC.

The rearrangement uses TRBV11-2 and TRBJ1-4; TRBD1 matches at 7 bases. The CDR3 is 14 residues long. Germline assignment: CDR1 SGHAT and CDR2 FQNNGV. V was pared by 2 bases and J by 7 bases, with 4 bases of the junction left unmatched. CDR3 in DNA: TGTGCCAGCAGCTTAAACAGGGGAGTTGAAAAACTGTTTTTT. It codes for CASSLNRGVEKLFF.

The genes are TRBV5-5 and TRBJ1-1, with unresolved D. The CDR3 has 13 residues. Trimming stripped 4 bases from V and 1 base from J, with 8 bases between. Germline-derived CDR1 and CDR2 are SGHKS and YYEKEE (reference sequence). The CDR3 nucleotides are TGTGCCAGCAGCCTTAGCGCGAACACTGAAGCTTTCTTT. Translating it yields CASSLSANTEAFF.

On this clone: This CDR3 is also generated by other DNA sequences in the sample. CDR3 sequence reads: CATHTGGRSSGANVLTF. CDR3 bases: TGTGCCACGCACACAGGGGGGAGAAGCTCTGGGGCCAACGTCCTGACTTTC. The chain has TRBV5-4 and TRBJ2-6; 8 bases are a match to TRBD1. The CDR3 is 17 amino acids. Germline values: CDR1 SGHNT, CDR2 YYREEE (reference sequence). V lost 9 bases, J lost 0 bases, and 11 bases stayed unmatched.

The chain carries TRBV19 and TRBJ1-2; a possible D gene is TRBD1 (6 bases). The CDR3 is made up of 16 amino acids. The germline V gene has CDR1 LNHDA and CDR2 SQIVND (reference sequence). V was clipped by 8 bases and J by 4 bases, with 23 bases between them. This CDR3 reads CASLPLSTGSIYGYTF. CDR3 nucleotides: TGTGCCAGTCTCCCCCTCTCGACAGGATCCATCTATGGCTACACCTTC.

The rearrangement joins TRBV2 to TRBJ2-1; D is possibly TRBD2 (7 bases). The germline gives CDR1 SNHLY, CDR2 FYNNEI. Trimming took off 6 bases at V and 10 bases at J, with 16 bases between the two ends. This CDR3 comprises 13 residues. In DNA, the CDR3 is TGTGCCAGCAGCAAGCGCGGGGGACACGAGCAGTTCTTC. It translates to CASSKRGGHEQFF.

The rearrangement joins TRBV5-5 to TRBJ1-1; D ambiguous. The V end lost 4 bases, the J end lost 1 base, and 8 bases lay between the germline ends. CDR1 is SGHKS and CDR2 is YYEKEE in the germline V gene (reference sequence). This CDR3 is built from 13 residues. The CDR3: CASSPDTNTEAFF. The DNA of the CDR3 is TGTGCCAGCAGCCCTGACACGAACACTGAAGCTTTCTTT. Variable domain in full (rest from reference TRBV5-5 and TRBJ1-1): DAGVTQSPTHLIKTRGQQVTLRCSPISGHKSVSWYQQVLGQGPQFIFQYYEKEERGRGNFPDRFSARQFPNYSSELNVNALLLGDSALYLCASSPDTNTEAFFGQGTRLTVV.